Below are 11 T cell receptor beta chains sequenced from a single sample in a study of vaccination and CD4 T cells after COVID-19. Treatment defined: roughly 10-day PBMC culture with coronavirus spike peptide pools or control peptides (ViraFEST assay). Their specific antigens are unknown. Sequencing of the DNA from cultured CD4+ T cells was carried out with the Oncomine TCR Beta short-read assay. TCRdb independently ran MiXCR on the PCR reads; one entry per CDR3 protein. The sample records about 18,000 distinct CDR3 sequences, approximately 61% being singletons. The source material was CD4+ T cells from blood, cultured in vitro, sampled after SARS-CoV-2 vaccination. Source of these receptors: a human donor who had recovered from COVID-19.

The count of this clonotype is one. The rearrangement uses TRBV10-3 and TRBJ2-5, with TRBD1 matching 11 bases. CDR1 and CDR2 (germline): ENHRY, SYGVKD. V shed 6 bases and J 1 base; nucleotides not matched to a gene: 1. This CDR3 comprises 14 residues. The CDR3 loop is CAISGTGGQETQYF. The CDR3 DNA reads TGTGCCATCAGCGGGACAGGGGGCCAAGAGACCCAGTACTTC.

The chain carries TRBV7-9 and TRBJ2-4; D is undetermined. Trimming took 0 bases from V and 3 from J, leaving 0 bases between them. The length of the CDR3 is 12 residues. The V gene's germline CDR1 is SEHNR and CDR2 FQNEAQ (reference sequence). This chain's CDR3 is CASSLAKNIQYF. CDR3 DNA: TGTGCCAGCAGCTTAGCCAAAAACATTCAGTACTTC.

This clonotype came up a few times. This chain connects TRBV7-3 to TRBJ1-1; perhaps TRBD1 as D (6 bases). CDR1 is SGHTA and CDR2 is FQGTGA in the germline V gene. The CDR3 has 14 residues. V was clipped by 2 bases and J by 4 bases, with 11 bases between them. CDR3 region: CASSLGGAGTEAFF. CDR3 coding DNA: TGTGCCAGCAGCTTAGGGGGGGCCGGCACTGAAGCTTTCTTT.

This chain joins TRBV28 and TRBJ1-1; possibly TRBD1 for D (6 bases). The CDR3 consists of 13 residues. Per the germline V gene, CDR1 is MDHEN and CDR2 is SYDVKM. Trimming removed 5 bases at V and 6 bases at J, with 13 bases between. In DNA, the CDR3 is TGTGCCAGCAGTCCATCGGGGGGGCCTGAAGCTTTCTTT. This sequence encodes CASSPSGGPEAFF.

For the CDR3, the DNA is TGTGCCAGCAGCTCAGGACTCAGCACAGATACGCAGTATTTT. Translation: CASSSGLSTDTQYF. The chain joins TRBV7-2 to TRBJ2-3, with D possibly matching TRBD2 (5 bases). The CDR3 runs 14 residues. V was cut by 4 bases and J by 0 bases, with 8 bases left in between. The germline gives CDR1 SGHTA, CDR2 FQGNSA.

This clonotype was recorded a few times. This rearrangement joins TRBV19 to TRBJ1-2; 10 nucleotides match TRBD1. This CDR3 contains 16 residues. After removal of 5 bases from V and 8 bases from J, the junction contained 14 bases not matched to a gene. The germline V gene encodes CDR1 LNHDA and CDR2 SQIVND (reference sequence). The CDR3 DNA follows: TGTGCCAGTAGTCCCCCGGGACAGGGGCGTTTGCGCGGCTACACCTTC. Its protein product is CASSPPGQGRLRGYTF.

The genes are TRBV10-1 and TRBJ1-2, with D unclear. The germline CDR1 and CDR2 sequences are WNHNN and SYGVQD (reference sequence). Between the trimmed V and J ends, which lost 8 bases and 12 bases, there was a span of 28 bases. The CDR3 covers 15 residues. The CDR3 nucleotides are TGCGCCAGCGCCAGCCCCCAGACATCAACCCGAAAGGACACCTTC. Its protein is CASASPQTSTRKDTF.

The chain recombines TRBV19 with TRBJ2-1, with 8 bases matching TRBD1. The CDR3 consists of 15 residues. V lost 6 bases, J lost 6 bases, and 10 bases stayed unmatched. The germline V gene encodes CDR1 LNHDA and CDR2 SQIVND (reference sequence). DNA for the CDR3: TGTGCCAGTAGACAGACAGGGGAATTAAGCAATGAGCAGTTCTTC. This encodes CASRQTGELSNEQFF.

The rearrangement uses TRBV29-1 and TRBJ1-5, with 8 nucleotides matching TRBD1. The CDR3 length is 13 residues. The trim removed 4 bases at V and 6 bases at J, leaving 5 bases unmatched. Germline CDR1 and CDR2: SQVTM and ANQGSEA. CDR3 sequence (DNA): TGCAGCGTTGCCACAGGGGGAGGTCAGCCCCAGCATTTT. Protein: CSVATGGGQPQHF.

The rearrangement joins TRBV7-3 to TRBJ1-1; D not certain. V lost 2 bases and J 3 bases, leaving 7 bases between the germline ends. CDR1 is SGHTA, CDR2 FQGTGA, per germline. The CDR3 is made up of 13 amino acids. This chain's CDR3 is CASSLEMDTEAFF. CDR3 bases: TGTGCCAGCAGCTTAGAGATGGACACTGAAGCTTTCTTT. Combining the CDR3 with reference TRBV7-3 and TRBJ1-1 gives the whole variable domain GAGVSQTPSNKVTEKGKYVELRCDPISGHTALYWYRQSLGQGPEFLIYFQGTGAADDSGLPNDRFFAVRPEGSVSTLKIQRTERGDSAVYLCASSLEMDTEAFFGQGTRLTVV.

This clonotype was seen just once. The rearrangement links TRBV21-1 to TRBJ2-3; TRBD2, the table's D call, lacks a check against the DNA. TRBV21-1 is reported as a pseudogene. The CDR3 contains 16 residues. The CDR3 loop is CASSHLEREGPDTQYF. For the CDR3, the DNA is TGTGCCAGCAGCCATTTGGAGCGGGAGGGCCCAGATACGCAGTATTTT.